This TCR beta chain was observed in a study of cytotoxic CD8 clonotypes in ibrutinib-treated CLL. Profiled with immunoSEQ multiplex PCR; TCRdb holds only in-frame clones, not every one. The sample holds 150,000 to 200,000 clones, 70% to 90% seen once. Genomic DNA (around 2 micrograms) was obtained from cryopreserved PBMCs for construction of TCR beta libraries. CDR3 size: 14 residues. In germline, CDR1 is SGHRS, CDR2 YFSETQ. Trimming left V 0 bases short and J 4 bases short, with 7 bases between. Details on this clone: Its specificity is not known.

Study results and caveats: An increase in clonality occurred at ibrutinib response, followed by a return toward baseline at progression. Relative to age-matched healthy donors, clonality at baseline was higher, and it tracked circulating CD8+ T-cell counts.

The input for sequencing was PBMCs, taken at disease progression, from a patient treated with ibrutinib. The origin of this receptor is a human donor with chronic lymphocytic leukemia. V is TRBV5-1 and J is TRBJ1-4; D may be TRBD1 (6 bases). CDR3 in DNA: TGCGCCAGCAGCTTGGCACAGGGTAATGAAAAACTGTTTTTT. Amino acids: CASSLAQGNEKLFF.